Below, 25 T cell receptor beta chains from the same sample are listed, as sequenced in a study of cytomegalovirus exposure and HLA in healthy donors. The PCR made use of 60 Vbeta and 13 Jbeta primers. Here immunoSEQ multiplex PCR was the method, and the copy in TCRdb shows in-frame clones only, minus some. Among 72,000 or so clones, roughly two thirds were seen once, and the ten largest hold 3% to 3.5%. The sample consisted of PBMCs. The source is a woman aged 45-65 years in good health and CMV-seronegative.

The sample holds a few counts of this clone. In DNA form, the CDR3 reads TGCGCCAGCACCTATCTCGCGGGCTCGGTTCTCCAACAAACGCAGTATTTT. It specifies CASTYLAGSVLQQTQYF. This chain connects TRBV4-3 to TRBJ2-3; the D gene is possibly TRBD2 (5 bases). This CDR3 is 17 amino acids long. Per the germline V gene, CDR1 is LGHNA and CDR2 is YSLEER. Trimming pared 7 bases from V and 9 bases from J, leaving 29 bases between.

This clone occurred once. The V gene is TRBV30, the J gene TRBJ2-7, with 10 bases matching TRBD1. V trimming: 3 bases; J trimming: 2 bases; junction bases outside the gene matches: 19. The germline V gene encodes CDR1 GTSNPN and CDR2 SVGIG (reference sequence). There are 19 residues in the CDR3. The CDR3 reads CAWSLLGVRNGTGAYEQYF. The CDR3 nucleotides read TGTGCCTGGAGCCTCCTCGGAGTGCGAAACGGGACAGGGGCCTACGAGCAGTACTTC.

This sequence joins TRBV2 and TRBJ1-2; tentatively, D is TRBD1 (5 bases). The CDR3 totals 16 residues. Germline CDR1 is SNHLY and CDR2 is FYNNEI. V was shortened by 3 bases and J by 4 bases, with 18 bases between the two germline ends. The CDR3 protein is CASSDPAWGVGYGYTF. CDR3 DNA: TGTGCCAGCAGTGATCCTGCTTGGGGGGTTGGCTATGGCTACACCTTC. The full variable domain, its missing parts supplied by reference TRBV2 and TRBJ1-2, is EPEVTQTPSHQVTQMGQEVILRCVPISNHLYFYWYRQILGQKVEFLVSFYNNEISEKSEIFDDQFSVERPDGSNFTLKIRSTKLEDSAMYFCASSDPAWGVGYGYTFGSGTRLTVV.

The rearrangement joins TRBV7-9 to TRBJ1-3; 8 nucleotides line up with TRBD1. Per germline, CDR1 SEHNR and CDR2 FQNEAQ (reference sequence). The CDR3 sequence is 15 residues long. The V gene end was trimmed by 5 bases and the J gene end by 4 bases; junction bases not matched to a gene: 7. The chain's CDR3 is CASSPDRDPGNTIYF. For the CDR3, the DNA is TGTGCCAGCAGCCCGGACAGGGATCCAGGAAACACCATATATTTT. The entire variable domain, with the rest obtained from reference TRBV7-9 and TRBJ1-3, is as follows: DTGVSQNPRHKITKRGQNVTFRCDPISEHNRLYWYRQTLGQGPEFLTYFQNEAQLEKSRLLSDRFSAERPKGSFSTLEIQRTEQGDSAMYLCASSPDRDPGNTIYFGEGSWLTVV.

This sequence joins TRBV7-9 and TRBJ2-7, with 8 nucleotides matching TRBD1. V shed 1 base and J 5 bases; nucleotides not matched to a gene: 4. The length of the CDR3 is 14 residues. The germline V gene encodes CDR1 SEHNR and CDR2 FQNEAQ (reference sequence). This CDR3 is CASSLGTGSHEQYF. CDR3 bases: TGTGCCAGCAGCTTAGGGACAGGGTCCCACGAGCAGTACTTC.

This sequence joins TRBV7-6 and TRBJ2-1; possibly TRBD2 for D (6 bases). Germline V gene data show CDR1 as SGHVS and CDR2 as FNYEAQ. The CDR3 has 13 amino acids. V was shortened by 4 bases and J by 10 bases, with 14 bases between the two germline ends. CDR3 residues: CASSSGGFREQFF. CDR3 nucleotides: TGTGCCAGCAGCTCAGGAGGGTTTAGGGAGCAGTTCTTC.

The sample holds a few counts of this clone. CDR3 bases: TGTGCCAGCAGGGAGGACTTCTACGAGCAGTACTTC. It encodes CASREDFYEQYF. This chain links TRBV2 with TRBJ2-7; a weak D match, TRBD2 (5 bases). Germline V gene sequence: CDR1 SNHLY, CDR2 FYNNEI. The CDR3 length is 12 residues. Trimming stripped 6 bases from V and 3 bases from J, with 9 bases between.

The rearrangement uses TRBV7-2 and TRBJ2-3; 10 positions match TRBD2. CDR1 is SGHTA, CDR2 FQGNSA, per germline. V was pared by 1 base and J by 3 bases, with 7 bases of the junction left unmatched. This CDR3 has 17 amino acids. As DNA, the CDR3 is TGTGCCAGCAGCTTAGGTTACGGTAGCGGGAGGACAGATACGCAGTATTTT. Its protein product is CASSLGYGSGRTDTQYF.

CDR3 residues: CASRQGNLENQPQHF. CDR3 nucleotide sequence: TGTGCCAGTAGACAGGGGAACTTAGAAAATCAGCCCCAGCATTTT. The rearrangement links TRBV19 to TRBJ1-5; TRBD1 matches at 7 bases. The junction had 9 bases not matched to a gene; V was cut back by 6 bases and J by 4 bases. This CDR3 spans 15 amino acids. CDR1 LNHDA and CDR2 SQIVND come from the germline V gene (reference sequence). Full variable domain (missing parts from reference TRBV19 and TRBJ1-5): DGGITQSPKYLFRKEGQNVTLSCEQNLNHDAMYWYRQDPGQGLRLIYYSQIVNDFQKGDIAEGYSVSREKKESFPLTVTSAQKNPTAFYLCASRQGNLENQPQHFGDGTRLSIL.

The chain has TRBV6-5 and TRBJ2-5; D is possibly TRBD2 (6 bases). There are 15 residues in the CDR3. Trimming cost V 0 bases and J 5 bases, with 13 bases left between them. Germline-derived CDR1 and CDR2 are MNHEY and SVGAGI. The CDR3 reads CASSYSSGVGETQYF. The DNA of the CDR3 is TGTGCCAGCAGTTACTCATCGGGAGTAGGGGAGACCCAGTACTTC.

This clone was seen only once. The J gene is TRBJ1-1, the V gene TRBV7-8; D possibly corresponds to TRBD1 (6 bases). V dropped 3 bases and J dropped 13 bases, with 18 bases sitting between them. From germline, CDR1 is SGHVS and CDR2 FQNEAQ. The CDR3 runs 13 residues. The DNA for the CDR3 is TGTGCCAGCAGCTTTCCGGGACAAACTAGAGGTTTCTTT. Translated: CASSFPGQTRGFF.

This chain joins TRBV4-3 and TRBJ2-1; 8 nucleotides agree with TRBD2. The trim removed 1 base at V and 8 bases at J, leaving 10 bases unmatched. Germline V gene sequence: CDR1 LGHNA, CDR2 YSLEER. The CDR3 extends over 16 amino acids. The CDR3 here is CASSQARLAGGYEQFF. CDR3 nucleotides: TGCGCCAGCAGCCAAGCTCGTCTAGCGGGTGGGTATGAGCAGTTCTTC.

The CDR3 loop reads CASSQGWVAGAGEQFF. CDR3 DNA: TGCGCCAGCAGCCAAGGGTGGGTAGCGGGAGCGGGAGAGCAGTTCTTC. V usage is TRBV4-1 and J usage is TRBJ2-1, with 9 bases identical to TRBD2. The CDR3 extends over 16 amino acids. V was pared by 1 base and J by 10 bases, with 11 bases of the junction left unmatched. In germline, CDR1 is MGHRA, CDR2 YSYEKL.

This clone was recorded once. The CDR3 loop is CASRPDFPSYNEQFF. CDR3 nucleotides: TGTGCCAGCAGACCCGACTTCCCCTCCTACAATGAGCAGTTCTTC. The chain uses TRBV5-4 and TRBJ2-1, with no clear D. The CDR3 runs to 15 residues. From germline, CDR1 is SGHNT and CDR2 YYREEE (reference sequence). V lost 5 bases to trimming and J lost 0 bases, with 12 bases between them.

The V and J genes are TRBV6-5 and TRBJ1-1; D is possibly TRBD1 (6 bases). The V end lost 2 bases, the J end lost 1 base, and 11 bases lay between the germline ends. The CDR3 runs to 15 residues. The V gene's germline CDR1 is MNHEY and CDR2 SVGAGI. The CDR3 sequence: CASSYRDNTNTEAFF. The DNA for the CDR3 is TGTGCCAGCAGTTACCGGGACAATACGAACACTGAAGCTTTCTTT.

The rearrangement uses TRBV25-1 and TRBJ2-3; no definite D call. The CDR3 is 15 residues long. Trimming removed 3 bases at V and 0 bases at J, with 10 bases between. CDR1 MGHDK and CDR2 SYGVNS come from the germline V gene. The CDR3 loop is CASSDLSTSTDTQYF. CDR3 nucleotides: TGTGCCAGCAGTGATCTTTCTACTAGCACAGATACGCAGTATTTT.

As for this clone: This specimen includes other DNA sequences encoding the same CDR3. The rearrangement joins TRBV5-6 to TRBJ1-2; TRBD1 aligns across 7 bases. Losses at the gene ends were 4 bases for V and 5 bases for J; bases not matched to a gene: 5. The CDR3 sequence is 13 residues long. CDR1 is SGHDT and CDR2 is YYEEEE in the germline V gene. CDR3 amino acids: CASSPSGGYGYTF. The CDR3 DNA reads TGTGCCAGCAGCCCATCAGGGGGGTATGGCTACACCTTC.

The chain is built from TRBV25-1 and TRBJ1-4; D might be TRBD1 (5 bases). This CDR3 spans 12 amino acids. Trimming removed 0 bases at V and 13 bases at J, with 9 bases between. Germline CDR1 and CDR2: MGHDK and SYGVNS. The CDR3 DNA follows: TGTGCCAGCAGTGAATATGGGAGGGGACTGTTTTTT. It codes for CASSEYGRGLFF.

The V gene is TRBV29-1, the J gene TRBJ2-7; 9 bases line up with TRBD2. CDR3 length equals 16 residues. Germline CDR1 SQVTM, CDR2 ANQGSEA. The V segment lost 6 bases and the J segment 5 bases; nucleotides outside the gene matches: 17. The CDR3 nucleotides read TGCAGCGTCGTGAGTTCGGGTAGCGGGAGCGTCCACGAGCAGTACTTC. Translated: CSVVSSGSGSVHEQYF.

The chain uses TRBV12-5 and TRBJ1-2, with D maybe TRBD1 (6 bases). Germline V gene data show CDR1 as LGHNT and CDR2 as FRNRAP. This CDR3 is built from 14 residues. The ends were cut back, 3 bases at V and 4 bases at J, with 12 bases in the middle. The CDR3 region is CASGFGRGGYGYTF. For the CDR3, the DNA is TGTGCTAGTGGTTTTGGAAGGGGGGGCTATGGCTACACCTTC.

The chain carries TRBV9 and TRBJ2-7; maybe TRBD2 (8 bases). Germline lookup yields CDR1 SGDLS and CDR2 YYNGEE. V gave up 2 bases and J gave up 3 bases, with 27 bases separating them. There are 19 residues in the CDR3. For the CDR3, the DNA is TGTGCCAGCAGCGTTACAGGGGAGATCAGCGGGAGAACTTTCTACGAGCAGTACTTC. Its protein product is CASSVTGEISGRTFYEQYF.

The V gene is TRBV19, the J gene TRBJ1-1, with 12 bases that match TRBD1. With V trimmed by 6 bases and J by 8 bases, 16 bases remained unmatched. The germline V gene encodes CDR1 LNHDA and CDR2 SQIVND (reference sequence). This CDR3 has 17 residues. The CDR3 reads CASSPRGQGARRPEAFF. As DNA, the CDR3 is TGTGCCAGTAGCCCCCGGGGACAGGGGGCGCGTAGGCCAGAAGCTTTCTTT.

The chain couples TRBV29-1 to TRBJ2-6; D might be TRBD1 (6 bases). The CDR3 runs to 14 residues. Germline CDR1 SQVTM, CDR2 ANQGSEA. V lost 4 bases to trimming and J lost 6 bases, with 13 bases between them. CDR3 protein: CSVGQGYEANVLTF. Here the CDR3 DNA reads TGCAGCGTTGGGCAGGGGTATGAGGCCAACGTCCTGACTTTC.

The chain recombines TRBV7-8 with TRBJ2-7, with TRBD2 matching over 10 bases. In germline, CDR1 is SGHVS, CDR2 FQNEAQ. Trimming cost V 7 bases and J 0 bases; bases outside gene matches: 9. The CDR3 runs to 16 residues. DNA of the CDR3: TGTGCCAGCACCCAAACCCTAGCGGGGGACTCCTACGAGCAGTACTTC. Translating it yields CASTQTLAGDSYEQYF.

The CDR3 reads CASRSGQFHGYTF. CDR3 bases: TGTGCCAGCAGGTCGGGACAGTTCCATGGCTACACCTTC. V and J are TRBV6-5 and TRBJ1-2; 7 bases are shared with TRBD1. Trimming at V came to 6 bases and at J to 6 bases, leaving 7 bases not matched to a gene. The CDR3 contains 13 residues. The germline CDR1 and CDR2 sequences are MNHEY and SVGAGI.